This T cell receptor beta chain was observed in a study of blood T cell repertoires in COVID-19. Unmatched junction bases numbered 5, after V lost 0 bases and J lost 10 bases. Looked up from germline, CDR1 is MNHEY and CDR2 is SVGAGI. The CDR3 is 15 residues long. Sequenced by immunoSEQ multiplex PCR; TCRdb stores in-frame clones only, minus some. The repertoire includes over 80,000 clones, 75% to 90% of them detected once, and 10% sits in the top ten. Sequencing input: peripheral blood. This clonotype was obtained from a woman aged 65 to 85 with acute or convalescent COVID-19. V and J are TRBV6-5 and TRBJ2-3, with TRBD2 matching 12 bases. CDR3 sequence reads: CASSYSTSGSIAQYF. CDR3 DNA sequence: TGTGCCAGCAGTTACTCGACTAGCGGGAGCATAGCGCAGTATTTT.